Below, 19 T cell receptor beta chains from the same sample are listed, as sequenced in a study of T cell clonality in common variable immunodeficiency. No cognate antigen is known for these TCRs. Sequencing used immunoSEQ multiplex PCR; TCRdb keeps in-frame clones, though not all of them. The sample includes over 15,000 clones, none of them occurring once. The study, taken as a whole, reports: Common variable immunodeficiency TCR beta sequences reportedly had fewer deletions and N-nucleotide insertions.

Material: peripheral blood mononuclear cells. These TCRs come from a human donor with common variable immunodeficiency.

Comments on this clone: Read coverage stops 3 residues before the CDR3 terminus; the germline J gene supplies the remainder. J is TRBJ2-5 and V is TRBV2; TRBD2 matches at 8 bases. The CDR3 is made up of 15 amino acids. V lost 7 bases to trimming and J lost 4 bases; unmatched junction nucleotides: 11. Germline V gene data show CDR1 as SNHLY and CDR2 as FYNNEI. The CDR3 loop reads CASKVSGSNVETQYF. The part of the CDR3 DNA that was read is TGTGCCAGCAAGGTCAGCGGGAGTAATGTAGAGACC.

Worth noting for this clone: The read ends 3 residues shy of where the CDR3 ends; the end is completed using the germline J gene. This sequence joins TRBV5-5 and TRBJ2-1; D is ambiguous. The CDR3 contains 13 residues. Trimming cost V 1 base and J 4 bases, with 6 bases left between them. CDR1 SGHKS and CDR2 YYEKEE come from the germline V gene (reference sequence). CDR3 sequence reads: CASSLLRYNEQFF. CDR3 DNA, as far as it was read: TGTGCCAGCAGCTTGCTCAGGTACAATGAG.

This clone is labeled as medium-sized. The observed sequence ends 3 residues before the CDR3 terminus, with the missing tail filled in from the germline J gene. V is TRBV20-1 and J is TRBJ1-5; the D is unclear. Trimming pared 4 bases from V and 0 bases from J, leaving 13 bases between. This CDR3 comprises 15 residues. CDR1 is DFQATT and CDR2 is SNEGSKA in the germline V gene (reference sequence). The covered CDR3 bases are TGCAGTGCTACCCCTACGGGTCATAGCAATCAGCCC. This encodes CSATPTGHSNQP. The complete CDR3 protein is CSATPTGHSNQPQHF.

In its sample, this clone was seen many times. The read gets to within 3 residues of the CDR3 end, and the germline J gene fills in the rest. This sequence joins TRBV2 and TRBJ2-5, with D tentatively TRBD2 (6 bases). CDR1 is SNHLY and CDR2 is FYNNEI in the germline V gene. The CDR3 extends over 14 amino acids. Trimming removed 7 bases from V and 4 bases from J, with 16 bases in between. Partial CDR3 DNA: TGTGCCAGCATCGCCTCCGGGACTCTAGAGACC. Protein: CASIASGTLET. The whole CDR3 reads CASIASGTLETQYF.

This clone was picked up many times. The CDR3 end lies 3 residues beyond the end of the read and is filled in from the germline J gene. The gene calls are TRBV18 and TRBJ1-5; no reliable D call. The V gene's germline CDR1 is KGHSH and CDR2 LQKENI. The CDR3 runs to 17 residues. The V end lost 3 bases, the J end lost 3 bases, and 18 bases lay between the germline ends. CDR3: CASSPRRVKGDNQPQHF. The sequenced part of the CDR3 DNA is TGTGCCAGCTCACCCCGCCGGGTTAAAGGAGACAATCAGCCC. The whole variable domain, remainder taken from reference TRBV18 and TRBJ1-5, is NAGVMQNPRHLVRRRGQEARLRCSPMKGHSHVYWYRQLPEEGLKFMVYLQKENIIDESGMPKERFSAEFPKEGPSILRIQQVVRGDSAAYFCASSPRRVKGDNQPQHFGDGTRLSIL.

With respect to this clone: Read sequence stops 3 residues before the CDR3 end, and the germline J gene provides the missing end. V is TRBV7-6 and J is TRBJ2-5; 7 bases match TRBD2. CDR1 SGHVS and CDR2 FNYEAQ come from the germline V gene. The CDR3 is made up of 16 amino acids. The V and J ends lost 1 base and 4 bases, in that order; junction bases with no gene match: 9. The CDR3 DNA, read in part, is TGTGCCAGCAGCTTAGTGACGGGGGGAGAGGGAGAGACC. Translating gives CASSLVTGGEGET. The whole CDR3 region reads CASSLVTGGEGETQYF. Supplemented by reference TRBV7-6 and TRBJ2-5, the full variable domain reads GAGVSQSPRYKVTKRGQDVALRCDPISGHVSLYWYRQALGQGPEFLTYFNYEAQQDKSGLPNDRFSAERPEGSISTLTIQRTEQRDSAMYRCASSLVTGGEGETQYFGPGTRLLVL.

A word on this clone: The read falls 3 residues short of the CDR3 end, and the missing part is taken from the germline J gene. The chain employs TRBV7-2 and TRBJ2-7; perhaps TRBD2 as D (6 bases). The CDR3 extends over 15 amino acids. V shed 5 bases and J shed 2 bases, with 16 bases lying between them. Germline CDR1 reads SGHTA; CDR2 reads FQGNSA. Incomplete CDR3 DNA: TGTGCCAGCAGCCCAGGACTAACTACGACCTACGAG. It codes for CASSPGLTTTYE. Given in full, the CDR3 is CASSPGLTTTYEQYF. The full variable domain, its missing parts supplied by reference TRBV7-2 and TRBJ2-7, is GAGVSQSPSNKVTEKGKDVELRCDPISGHTALYWYRQSLGQGLEFLIYFQGNSAPDKSGLPSDRFSAERTGGSVSTLTIQRTQQEDSAVYLCASSPGLTTTYEQYFGPGTRLTVT.

This clone was counted between two and nine times. Read sequence stops 3 residues before the CDR3 end, and the germline J gene provides the missing end. This chain joins TRBV7-3 and TRBJ2-2, with unresolved D. V lost 0 bases to trimming and J lost 0 bases, with 5 bases between them. This CDR3 contains 15 residues. Germline V lookup: CDR1 SGHTA, CDR2 FQGTGA. The CDR3 region is CASSLTRPNTGELFF. Partial CDR3 DNA: TGTGCCAGCAGCTTAACGCGGCCGAACACCGGGGAG.

This clone has more than one count but fewer than ten. From the germline J gene comes the end of the CDR3, since the read stops 3 residues before it. The genes are TRBV7-9 and TRBJ2-3; a weak D match, TRBD1 (6 bases). This CDR3 has 15 amino acids. The ends were cut back, 5 bases at V and 0 bases at J, with 12 bases in the middle. The V gene's germline CDR1 is SEHNR and CDR2 FQNEAQ (reference sequence). The CDR3 loop reads CASSLNQGSTDTQYF. Partial CDR3 DNA: TGTGCCAGCAGCCTAAATCAGGGGAGCACAGATACG.

Points on this clone: The CDR3 end falls 3 residues outside the read, so it is completed with the germline J gene. The chain has TRBV7-2 and TRBJ2-7; 7 bases map to TRBD1. The ends lost 0 bases at V and 3 bases at J; junction bases unmatched: 5. The CDR3 extends over 15 amino acids. The germline CDR1 and CDR2 sequences are SGHTA and FQGNSA. The CDR3 region is CASSLAGGEFYEQYF. The sequenced CDR3 bases are TGTGCCAGCAGCTTAGCAGGGGGCGAGTTCTACGAG.

This clone has more than one count but fewer than ten. The read ends 3 residues early relative to the CDR3; the germline J gene fills the gap. The chain employs TRBV20-1 and TRBJ2-7; 8 nucleotides line up with TRBD2. This CDR3 has 14 amino acids. The junction had 12 bases not matched to a gene; V was cut back by 6 bases and J by 5 bases. Germline V CDR1 and CDR2: DFQATT, SNEGSKA (reference sequence). CDR3: CSASPAGERDEQYF. The CDR3 bases that were read are TGCAGTGCATCCCCAGCGGGAGAGCGCGACGAG.

This clone was picked up many times. The read halts 3 residues ahead of the CDR3 end, with the missing end drawn from the germline J gene. The chain joins TRBV19 to TRBJ2-1, with 7 bases lining up with TRBD1. This CDR3 has 15 amino acids. CDR1 and CDR2 (germline): LNHDA, SQIVND (reference sequence). J gave up 3 bases and V 9 bases, and 11 bases lay outside the gene matches. The sequenced part of the CDR3 DNA is TGTGCCAGCCAAAACAGGGGAAGAGGCTACAATGAG. Amino acid sequence: CASQNRGRGYNE. The whole CDR3 reads CASQNRGRGYNEQFF.

Only a few counts were recorded for this clone. Read data end 3 residues before the CDR3 end; the end is taken from the germline J gene. The chain recombines TRBV7-2 with TRBJ2-2, with 8 bases identical to TRBD1. Unmatched junction bases numbered 0, after V lost 3 bases and J lost 3 bases. Germline lookup yields CDR1 SGHTA and CDR2 FQGNSA. This CDR3 is 14 amino acids long. CDR3 residues: CASSLTGDTGELFF. Incomplete CDR3 DNA: TGTGCCAGCAGCTTGACAGGGGACACCGGGGAG.

This clone showed up many times. The read gets to within 3 residues of the CDR3 end, and the germline J gene fills in the rest. The chain is built from TRBV5-1 and TRBJ2-5, with 9 bases fitting TRBD1. J lost 4 bases, V lost 5 bases, and 9 bases had no gene match. This CDR3 is built from 15 residues. Germline loops: CDR1 SGHRS, CDR2 YFSETQ. The CDR3 region is CASSLMPGQGETQYF. The part of the CDR3 DNA that was read is TGCGCCAGCAGTCTCATGCCGGGACAGGGAGAGACC.

In the case of this clone: The read stops 3 residues short of the end of the CDR3; the missing end is completed from the germline J gene. The chain employs TRBV18 and TRBJ1-1; possibly TRBD1 for D (5 bases). V lost 1 base to trimming and J lost 2 bases, with 11 bases between them. The CDR3 totals 15 residues. Germline V gene lookup returns CDR1 KGHSH and CDR2 LQKENI. The chain's CDR3 is CASSPQLTGNTEAFF. The covered CDR3 bases are TGTGCCAGCTCACCACAGCTAACAGGAAACACTGAA.

As to this clone: The CDR3 end is not reached by the read, which stops 3 residues before it; the germline J gene fills it in. This chain uses TRBV5-1 with TRBJ2-3; the D gene is possibly TRBD2 (6 bases). Germline V gene data show CDR1 as SGHRS and CDR2 as YFSETQ. The CDR3 length is 14 residues. V was pared by 7 bases and J by 1 base, with 13 bases between. This chain's CDR3 is CASGHSGRTDTQYF. CDR3 DNA, as far as it was read: TGCGCCAGCGGACACAGCGGGCGCACAGATACG.

This clone was picked up many times. Read sequence stops 3 residues before the CDR3 end, and the germline J gene provides the missing end. The chain couples TRBV29-1 to TRBJ2-1, with TRBD1 identical over 8 bases. V lost 1 base to trimming and J lost 5 bases; unmatched junction nucleotides: 10. This CDR3 contains 16 residues. Germline-derived CDR1 and CDR2 are SQVTM and ANQGSEA. The CDR3 region is CSVEVRGTTGDNEQFF. Partial CDR3 DNA: TGCAGCGTTGAAGTTAGGGGGACGACAGGGGACAATGAG.

Note on this clone: The read halts 3 residues ahead of the CDR3 end, with the missing end drawn from the germline J gene. The chain couples TRBV11-2 to TRBJ2-7; maybe TRBD2 (6 bases). Looked up from germline, CDR1 is SGHAT and CDR2 is FQNNGV. The CDR3 extends over 15 amino acids. Between the trimmed V and J ends, which lost 6 bases and 3 bases, there was a span of 18 bases. The DNA read from the CDR3 is TGTGCCAGCAGTCAAAAGCAGAGGGGAGGCTACGAG. It encodes CASSQKQRGGYE. The CDR3 in its entirety is CASSQKQRGGYEQYF. Combining the CDR3 with reference TRBV11-2 and TRBJ2-7 gives the whole variable domain EAGVAQSPRYKIIEKRQSVAFWCNPISGHATLYWYQQILGQGPKLLIQFQNNGVVDDSQLPKDRFSAERLKGVDSTLKIQPAKLEDSAVYLCASSQKQRGGYEQYFGPGTRLTVT.

This clone showed up many times. Read sequence stops 3 residues before the CDR3 end, and the germline J gene provides the missing end. The chain is built from TRBV4-2 and TRBJ2-1; 7 nucleotides agree with TRBD1. Trimming cost V 4 bases and J 5 bases; bases outside gene matches: 23. The CDR3 totals 20 residues. CDR1 LGHNA and CDR2 YNFKEQ come from the germline V gene. CDR3 sequence: CASSLHPGQSWERTDNEQFF. Partial CDR3 DNA: TGTGCCAGCAGCCTCCATCCGGGACAGAGTTGGGAAAGGACGGACAATGAG.